Here is one T cell receptor beta chain with its context. The CDR3 runs 14 residues. From germline, CDR1 is LGHDT and CDR2 YNNKEL (reference sequence). V lost 4 bases to trimming and J lost 4 bases, with 11 bases between them. The entry originates in a study of blood T cell repertoires in COVID-19. For the study at large: Researchers got acute and convalescent COVID-19 samples from the United States, Italy and Spain.

Authors' data handling: Quantification of nucleated cells was approximated via reference gene primer amplification. Clones were read by immunoSEQ multiplex PCR, and TCRdb kept only the in-frame ones, dropping some. V and J calls and clone size are as listed in that table; D and trimming were resolved from the DNA. The table has 200,000 to 250,000 clones, under 85% seen once. The sequencing input was peripheral blood. This receptor was taken from a man younger than 45 who had recovered from COVID-19. The rearrangement links TRBV3-1 (or the pseudogene TRBV3-2) to TRBJ1-3; D is undetermined. As DNA, the CDR3 is TGTGCCAGCAGCCGTTTAGAGGGAGGAAACACCATATATTTT. Amino acid sequence: CASSRLEGGNTIYF.